This passage covers 5 T cell receptor beta chains from one sample sequenced in a study of identical twins. TCRdb re-called the 5' RACE reads through MiXCR, storing one row per CDR3 protein. The repertoire holds hundreds of thousands of distinct CDR3 sequences, with approximately 9% as singletons. Material for sequencing was memory (CD45RO+) T cells sorted from blood. The receptor source for this set is a woman aged 18 to 35 in good health.

The sample holds many counts of this clonotype. The genes are TRBV27 and TRBJ2-1, with 7 bases aligning to TRBD1. The germline CDR1 and CDR2 sequences are MNHEY and SMNVEV (reference sequence). Unmatched junction bases numbered 4, after V lost 3 bases and J lost 2 bases. The CDR3 extends over 15 amino acids. The CDR3 region is CASSLGQPTYNEQFF. In DNA, the CDR3 is TGTGCCAGCAGTTTGGGACAGCCTACCTACAATGAGCAGTTCTTC.

This clonotype showed up just a few times. The rearrangement uses TRBV7-2 and TRBJ1-2; D is perhaps TRBD1 (6 bases). V was pared by 7 bases and J by 7 bases, with 16 bases between. CDR3 length: 13 amino acids. The germline CDR1 and CDR2 sequences are SGHTA and FQGNSA. The CDR3 DNA sequence: TGTGCCAGCAACCTCGACAGGCGGACTGGCTACACCTTC. Protein: CASNLDRRTGYTF.

This clonotype was found many times. The chain combines TRBV10-3 with TRBJ1-1; D remains ambiguous. Trimming cost V 4 bases and J 1 base, with 7 bases left between them. This CDR3 has 13 residues. The germline CDR1 and CDR2 sequences are ENHRY and SYGVKD. The CDR3 DNA follows: TGTGCCATCAGTGTTACTGGGAACACTGAAGCTTTCTTT. Protein sequence: CAISVTGNTEAFF.

The chain recombines TRBV2 with TRBJ2-3; TRBD2 matches at 12 bases. The germline CDR1 and CDR2 sequences are SNHLY and FYNNEI. The length of the CDR3 is 16 residues. Trimming took 8 bases from V and 4 from J; bases not matched to a gene: 10. This CDR3 reads CASRRLAGAGADTQYF. The CDR3, as DNA: TGTGCCAGCCGGCGACTAGCGGGGGCGGGGGCAGATACGCAGTATTTT.

This clonotype has more than one count but fewer than ten. The chain recombines TRBV5-5 with TRBJ2-1; 8 bases align to TRBD2. Trimming cost V 0 bases and J 7 bases; bases outside gene matches: 3. Per the germline V gene, CDR1 is SGHKS and CDR2 is YYEKEE (reference sequence). The CDR3 is made up of 14 amino acids. This CDR3 is CASSLGLATNEQFF. For the CDR3, the DNA is TGTGCCAGCAGCTTGGGACTAGCGACGAATGAGCAGTTCTTC.